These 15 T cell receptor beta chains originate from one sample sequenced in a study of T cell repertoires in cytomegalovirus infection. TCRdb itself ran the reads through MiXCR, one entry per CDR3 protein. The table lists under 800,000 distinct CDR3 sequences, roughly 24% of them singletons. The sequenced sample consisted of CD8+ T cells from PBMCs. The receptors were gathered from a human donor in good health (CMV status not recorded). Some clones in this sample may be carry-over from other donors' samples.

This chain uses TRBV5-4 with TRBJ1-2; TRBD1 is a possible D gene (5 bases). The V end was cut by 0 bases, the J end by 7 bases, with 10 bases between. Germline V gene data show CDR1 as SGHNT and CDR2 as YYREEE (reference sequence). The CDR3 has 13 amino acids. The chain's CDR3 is CASSLGQTFGYTF. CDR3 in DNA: TGTGCCAGCAGCTTGGGACAGACATTTGGCTACACCTTC.

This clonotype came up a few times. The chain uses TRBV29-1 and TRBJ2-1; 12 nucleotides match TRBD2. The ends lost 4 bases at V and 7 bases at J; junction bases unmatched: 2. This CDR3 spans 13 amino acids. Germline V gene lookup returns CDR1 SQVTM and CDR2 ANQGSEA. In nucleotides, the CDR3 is TGCAGCGTTGGGCTAGCGGGGGGGAATGAGCAGTTCTTC. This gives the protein CSVGLAGGNEQFF.

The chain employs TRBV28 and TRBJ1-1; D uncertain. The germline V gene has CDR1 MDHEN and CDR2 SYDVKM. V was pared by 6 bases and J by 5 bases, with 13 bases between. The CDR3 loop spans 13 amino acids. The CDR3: CASRELGGTEAFF. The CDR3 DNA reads TGTGCCAGCAGAGAACTGGGCGGGACTGAAGCTTTCTTT.

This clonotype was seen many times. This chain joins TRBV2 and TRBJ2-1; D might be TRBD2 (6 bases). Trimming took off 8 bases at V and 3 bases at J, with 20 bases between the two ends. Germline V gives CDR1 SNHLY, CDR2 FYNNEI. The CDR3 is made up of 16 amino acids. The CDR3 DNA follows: TGTGCCAGCTCGGTCTCCCAGAGGCGGGACTACAATGAGCAGTTCTTC. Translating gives CASSVSQRRDYNEQFF.

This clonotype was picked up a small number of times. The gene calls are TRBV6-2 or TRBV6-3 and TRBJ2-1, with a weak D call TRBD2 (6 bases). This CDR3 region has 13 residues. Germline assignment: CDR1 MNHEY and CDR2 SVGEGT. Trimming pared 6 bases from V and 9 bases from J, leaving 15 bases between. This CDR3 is CASSWEAPGEQFF. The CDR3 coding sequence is TGTGCCAGCAGCTGGGAGGCCCCAGGTGAGCAGTTCTTC.

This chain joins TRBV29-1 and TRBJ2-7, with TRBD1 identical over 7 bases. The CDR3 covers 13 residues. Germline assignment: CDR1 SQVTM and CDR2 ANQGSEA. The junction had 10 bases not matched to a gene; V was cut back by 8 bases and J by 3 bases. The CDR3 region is CSIRSGQRYEQYF. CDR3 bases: TGCAGCATTAGGTCGGGACAGCGCTACGAGCAGTACTTC.

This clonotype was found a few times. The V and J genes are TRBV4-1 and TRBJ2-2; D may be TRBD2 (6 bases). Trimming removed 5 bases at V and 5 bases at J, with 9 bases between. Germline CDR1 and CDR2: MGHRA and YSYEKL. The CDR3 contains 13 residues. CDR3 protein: CASSGGWTGELFF. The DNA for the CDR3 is TGCGCCAGCAGCGGGGGGTGGACCGGGGAGCTGTTTTTT.

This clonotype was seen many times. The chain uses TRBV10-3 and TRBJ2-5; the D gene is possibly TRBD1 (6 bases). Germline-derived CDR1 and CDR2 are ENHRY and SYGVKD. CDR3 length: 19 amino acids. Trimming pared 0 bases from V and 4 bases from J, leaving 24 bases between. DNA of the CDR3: TGTGCCATCAGTGAGTCGAAGGGGGTTGCTCTTTCTGAGGGAGAGACCCAGTACTTC. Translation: CAISESKGVALSEGETQYF.

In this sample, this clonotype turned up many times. The CDR3 region is CASDGSNEKLFF. CDR3 sequence (DNA): TGTGCCAGCGACGGCTCAAATGAAAAACTGTTTTTT. The chain recombines TRBV7-9 with TRBJ1-4, with D unclear. CDR3 length: 12 residues. The V end was cut by 8 bases, the J end by 5 bases, with 9 bases between. CDR1 and CDR2 from the germline V gene are SEHNR and FQNEAQ (reference sequence). The full variable domain, with the rest looked up from reference TRBV7-9 and TRBJ1-4, is DTGVSQNPRHKITKRGQNVTFRCDPISEHNRLYWYRQTLGQGPEFLTYFQNEAQLEKSRLLSDRFSAERPKGSFSTLEIQRTEQGDSAMYLCASDGSNEKLFFGSGTQLSVL.

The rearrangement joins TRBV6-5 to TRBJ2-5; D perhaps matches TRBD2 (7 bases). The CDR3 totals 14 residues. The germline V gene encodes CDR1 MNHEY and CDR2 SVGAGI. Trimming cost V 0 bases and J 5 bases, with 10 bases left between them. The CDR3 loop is CASSYSGGGETQYF. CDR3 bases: TGTGCCAGCAGTTACTCTGGGGGGGGCGAGACCCAGTACTTC.

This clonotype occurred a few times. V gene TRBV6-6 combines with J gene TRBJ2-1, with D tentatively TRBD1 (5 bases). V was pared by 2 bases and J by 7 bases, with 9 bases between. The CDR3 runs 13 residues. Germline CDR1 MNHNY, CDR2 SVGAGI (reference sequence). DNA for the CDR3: TGTGCCAGCAGTTACCCAGGGTGGAATGAGCAGTTCTTC. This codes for CASSYPGWNEQFF.

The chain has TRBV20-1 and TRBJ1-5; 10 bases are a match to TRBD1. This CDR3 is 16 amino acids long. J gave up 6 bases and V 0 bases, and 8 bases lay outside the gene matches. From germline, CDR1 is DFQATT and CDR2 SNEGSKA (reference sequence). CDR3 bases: TGCAGTGCTAGAGATCGGGGGGACAGGGGAGGTCAGCCCCAGCATTTT. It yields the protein CSARDRGDRGGQPQHF.

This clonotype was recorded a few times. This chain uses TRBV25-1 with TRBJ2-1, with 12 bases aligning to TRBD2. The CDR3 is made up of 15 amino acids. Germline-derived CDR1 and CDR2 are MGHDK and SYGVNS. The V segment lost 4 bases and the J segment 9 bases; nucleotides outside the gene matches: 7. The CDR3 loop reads CASSGTSGGYIEQFF. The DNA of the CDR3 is TGTGCCAGCAGTGGAACTAGCGGGGGGTATATTGAGCAGTTCTTC.

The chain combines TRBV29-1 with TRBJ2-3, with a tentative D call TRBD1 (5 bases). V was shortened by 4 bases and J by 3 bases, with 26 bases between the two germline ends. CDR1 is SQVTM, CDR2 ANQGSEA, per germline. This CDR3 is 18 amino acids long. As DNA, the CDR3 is TGCAGCGTTGTCTCAGGGAACCTCCTCGAACTCCGAACAGATACGCAGTATTTT. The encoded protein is CSVVSGNLLELRTDTQYF.

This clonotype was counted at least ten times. The CDR3, as DNA: TGTGCCAGCAGGGGAATAAAGAGAGGAGGGACTGAAGCTTTCTTT. This sequence encodes CASRGIKRGGTEAFF. V usage is TRBV6-8 and J usage is TRBJ1-1; D remains unclear. V dropped 6 bases and J dropped 5 bases, with 19 bases sitting between them. Germline V gene sequence: CDR1 MNHGY, CDR2 SAAAGT. CDR3 length: 15 residues.